Listed here are 12 T cell receptor beta chains from one sample, sequenced in a study of PD-L1 blockade in urothelial cancer. Method: immunoSEQ multiplex PCR; TCRdb's copy keeps in-frame clones and lacks some. This sample yields about 52,000 clones, of which approximately 80% are seen a single time; 5.8% belongs to the top ten. The specimen comprised PBMCs, sampled around atezolizumab (anti-PD-L1) treatment. Every receptor here comes from a man aged 35 to 55 with urothelial cancer.

The chain has TRBV13 and TRBJ2-7; 7 nucleotides agree with TRBD1. The CDR3 has 13 residues. V lost 0 bases to trimming and J lost 6 bases; unmatched junction nucleotides: 2. Per germline, CDR1 PRHDT and CDR2 FYEKMQ (reference sequence). CDR3 in amino acids: CASSLGTGSEQYF. In DNA, the CDR3 is TGTGCCAGCAGCTTAGGGACAGGGAGCGAGCAGTACTTC.

The V and J genes are TRBV5-4 and TRBJ2-7; maybe TRBD1 (6 bases). In germline, CDR1 is SGHNT, CDR2 YYREEE (reference sequence). V gave up 1 base and J gave up 6 bases, with 14 bases separating them. The CDR3 totals 14 residues. The CDR3 sequence is CASSLNDRLSEQYF. CDR3 sequence (DNA): TGTGCCAGCAGCTTGAACGACAGGTTATCCGAGCAGTACTTC.

The chain employs TRBV6-6 and TRBJ1-3, with 8 bases that match TRBD1. The length of the CDR3 is 14 residues. Trimming removed 5 bases from V and 0 bases from J; junction bases left unmatched: 0. The germline V gene encodes CDR1 MNHNY and CDR2 SVGAGI (reference sequence). CDR3 nucleotides: TGTGCCAGCAGTACAGGGGGCTCTGGAAACACCATATATTTT. Encoded protein: CASSTGGSGNTIYF.

The J gene is TRBJ2-1, the V gene TRBV27; the D gene is possibly TRBD2 (6 bases). CDR3 length: 12 amino acids. V was clipped by 11 bases and J by 5 bases, with 13 bases between them. Germline V gene sequence: CDR1 MNHEY, CDR2 SMNVEV (reference sequence). The CDR3 DNA reads as TGTGCCCGCGGGACTCTTAACAATGAGCAGTTCTTC. Protein product: CARGTLNNEQFF.

The V gene is TRBV10-3, the J gene TRBJ1-4, with a weak D call TRBD1 (5 bases). V lost 6 bases and J 7 bases, leaving 9 bases between the germline ends. Per germline, CDR1 ENHRY and CDR2 SYGVKD. CDR3 length: 12 amino acids. The CDR3 region is CAISRGGEKLFF. CDR3 in DNA: TGTGCCATCAGCCGGGGGGGTGAAAAACTGTTTTTT.

V gene TRBV7-9 combines with J gene TRBJ2-5; the D gene is possibly TRBD1 (6 bases). Trimming shortened V by 6 bases and J by 5 bases, and 13 bases separated the two germline ends. This CDR3 region has 13 residues. CDR1 and CDR2 from the germline V gene are SEHNR and FQNEAQ (reference sequence). The CDR3 sequence is CASRLLRGETQYF. Here the CDR3 DNA reads TGTGCCAGCAGGCTCCTTAGGGGGGAGACCCAGTACTTC.

J is TRBJ2-2 and V is TRBV7-2; no clear D gene. The CDR3 has 15 amino acids. The germline CDR1 and CDR2 sequences are SGHTA and FQGNSA. The V end was cut by 2 bases, the J end by 2 bases, with 9 bases between. The CDR3 loop is CASSLINSNTGELFF. The DNA for the CDR3 is TGTGCCAGCAGCTTAATAAACAGTAACACCGGGGAGCTGTTTTTT.

The rearrangement links TRBV6-5 to TRBJ1-5, with D perhaps matching TRBD1 (6 bases). With 2 bases removed from V and 2 bases from J, the gap between germline ends came to 10 bases. Germline CDR1 and CDR2: MNHEY and SVGAGI. The CDR3 extends over 15 amino acids. The CDR3 sequence: CASSYDRYGNQPQHF. The DNA of the CDR3 is TGTGCCAGCAGTTACGACAGGTACGGCAATCAGCCCCAGCATTTT.

The V gene is TRBV5-1, the J gene TRBJ1-2; D is ambiguous. Trimming removed 0 bases from V and 5 bases from J, with 17 bases in between. The CDR3 length is 16 residues. Germline-derived CDR1 and CDR2 are SGHRS and YFSETQ. The DNA for the CDR3 is TGCGCCAGCAGCTTGGACTCTAATCTAGCGGCTTATGGCTACACCTTC. It translates to CASSLDSNLAAYGYTF. Full variable domain (missing parts from reference TRBV5-1 and TRBJ1-2): KAGVTQTPRYLIKTRGQQVTLSCSPISGHRSVSWYQQTPGQGLQFLFEYFSETQRNKGNFPGRFSGRQFSNSRSEMNVSTLELGDSALYLCASSLDSNLAAYGYTFGSGTRLTVV.

This chain connects TRBV5-4 to TRBJ2-3; TRBD2 matches 12 bases. Losses at the gene ends were 0 bases for V and 8 bases for J; bases not matched to a gene: 10. The CDR3 runs 17 residues. Germline CDR1 and CDR2: SGHNT and YYREEE (reference sequence). CDR3 sequence reads: CASSLEASGRASGTQYF. The DNA for the CDR3 is TGTGCCAGCAGCTTGGAGGCTAGCGGGAGGGCCTCAGGTACGCAGTATTTT. Variable domain in full (rest from reference TRBV5-4 and TRBJ2-3): ETGVTQSPTHLIKTRGQQVTLRCSSQSGHNTVSWYQQALGQGPQFIFQYYREEENGRGNFPPRFSGLQFPNYSSELNVNALELDDSALYLCASSLEASGRASGTQYFGPGTRLTVL.

The chain has TRBV29-1 and TRBJ2-4; 8 bases are a match to TRBD2. CDR3 size: 14 residues. Germline CDR1 is SQVTM and CDR2 is ANQGSEA. V lost 3 bases, J lost 6 bases, and 7 bases stayed unmatched. The CDR3 region is CSVDLSGGGNIQYF. The CDR3 DNA reads as TGCAGCGTTGACCTATCGGGAGGGGGAAACATTCAGTACTTC. The full variable domain, completed using reference TRBV29-1 and TRBJ2-4, is SAVISQKPSRDICQRGTSLTIQCQVDSQVTMMFWYRQQPGQSLTLIATANQGSEATYESGFVIDKFPISRPNLTFSTLTVSNMSPEDSSIYLCSVDLSGGGNIQYFGAGTRLSVL.

The V and J genes are TRBV14 and TRBJ2-5; 7 nucleotides line up with TRBD2. After removal of 3 bases from V and 5 bases from J, the junction contained 9 bases not matched to a gene. CDR3 size: 15 residues. Germline V gene data show CDR1 as SGHDN and CDR2 as FVKESK. The CDR3 region has the DNA TGTGCCAGCAGCCATTTGGGGAGGGAGTCGGAGACCCAGTACTTC. Protein: CASSHLGRESETQYF. The full variable domain, rest sourced from reference TRBV14 and TRBJ2-5, is EAGVTQFPSHSVIEKGQTVTLRCDPISGHDNLYWYRRVMGKEIKFLLHFVKESKQDESGMPNNRFLAERTGGTYSTLKVQPAELEDSGVYFCASSHLGRESETQYFGPGTRLLVL.